These 21 T cell receptor beta chains share one sample of origin, sequenced in a study of graft-versus-host responses after intestinal transplantation. Intraepithelial plus lamina propria lymphocytes were released by processing graft tissue. TCRdb's table, derived via immunoSEQ multiplex PCR, lists solely in-frame clones and lacks some. Here the sample spans approximately 14,000 clones, 70% being singletons. This sample comprised ileum tissue, obtained around 720 days after intestinal transplantation. Receptor source: a human patient who received an intestinal transplant, so some T cells may come from the graft donor.

This chain links TRBV30 with TRBJ2-2, with a weak D call TRBD1 (6 bases). The CDR3 loop spans 15 amino acids. Trimming took off 0 bases at V and 7 bases at J, with 15 bases between the two ends. In germline, CDR1 is GTSNPN, CDR2 SVGIG (reference sequence). The CDR3 DNA reads as TGTGCCTGGAGTGTGGTTAGCAGGGGTGGCGGGGAGCTGTTTTTT. Its translation is CAWSVVSRGGGELFF. The whole variable domain, filled in from reference TRBV30 and TRBJ2-2, reads SQTIHQWPATLVQPVGSPLSLECTVEGTSNPNLYWYRQAAGRGLQLLFYSVGIGQISSEVPQNLSASRPQDRQFILSSKKLLLSDSGFYLCAWSVVSRGGGELFFGEGSRLTVL.

J is TRBJ1-1 and V is TRBV11-2; perhaps TRBD1 as D (5 bases). The length of the CDR3 is 13 residues. The germline CDR1 and CDR2 sequences are SGHAT and FQNNGV. Trimming took off 3 bases at V and 5 bases at J, with 10 bases between the two ends. CDR3 DNA: TGTGCCAGCAGCTTTCAGGGAGAAACTGAAGCTTTCTTT. Protein: CASSFQGETEAFF.

The chain recombines TRBV14 with TRBJ2-5; TRBD2 matches 7 bases. CDR3 length: 16 residues. V shed 1 base and J 2 bases; nucleotides not matched to a gene: 7. Germline V gene sequence: CDR1 SGHDN, CDR2 FVKESK. The chain's CDR3 is CASSQVWDYDQETQYF. The CDR3 bases are TGTGCCAGCAGCCAAGTTTGGGACTACGATCAAGAGACCCAGTACTTC.

As to this clone: A much larger clonotype is one base distant, so this may be a read error. V gene TRBV7-2 combines with J gene TRBJ2-2; no clear D. Per the germline V gene, CDR1 is SGHTA and CDR2 is FQGNSA. The CDR3 is made up of 11 amino acids. The CDR3 DNA reads as TGTGCCAGCAGCTTCACCTGGGAGCTGTTTTTT. Its translation is CASSFTWELFF.

The sample holds a few counts of this clone. In nucleotides, the CDR3 is TGCGCCAGCAGCTTGTGGGGGAAGGACGAGCAGTACTTC. Translation gives CASSLWGKDEQYF. The chain uses TRBV5-1 and TRBJ2-7; D is possibly TRBD1 or TRBD2 (5 bases each). From germline, CDR1 is SGHRS and CDR2 YFSETQ. The CDR3 consists of 13 residues. V dropped 1 base and J dropped 5 bases, with 10 bases sitting between them.

The chain joins TRBV18 to TRBJ1-5; no reliable D call. CDR3 size: 15 residues. CDR1 is KGHSH and CDR2 is LQKENI in the germline V gene. Trimming left V 5 bases short and J 7 bases short, with 18 bases between. The CDR3 coding sequence is TGTGCCAGCTCAATGGACCTTCTCGGGTCACAGCCCCAGCATTTT. This encodes CASSMDLLGSQPQHF.

The genes are TRBV6-5 and TRBJ1-5; possibly TRBD1 for D (5 bases). Between the trimmed V and J ends, which lost 7 bases and 2 bases, there was a span of 15 bases. Per germline, CDR1 MNHEY and CDR2 SVGAGI. CDR3 length equals 15 residues. CDR3 protein: CASKPWGGGNQPQHF. The CDR3 DNA is TGTGCCAGCAAACCCTGGGGCGGAGGCAATCAGCCCCAGCATTTT.

This clone was seen only a few times. The chain combines TRBV27 with TRBJ2-5, with TRBD1 identical over 7 bases. Germline CDR1 and CDR2: MNHEY and SMNVEV (reference sequence). The length of the CDR3 is 14 residues. V gave up 2 bases and J gave up 5 bases; unmatched junction bases: 5. For the CDR3, the DNA is TGTGCCAGCAGTTTAAGGGGACAGTTGGAGACCCAGTACTTC. It is translated as CASSLRGQLETQYF.

The chain employs TRBV11-2 and TRBJ2-7; 7 bases fit TRBD1. The CDR3 has 14 residues. Germline loops: CDR1 SGHAT, CDR2 FQNNGV. With V trimmed by 6 bases and J by 3 bases, 8 bases remained unmatched. CDR3 nucleotide sequence: TGTGCCAGCAGACCTCTCAGGGGGAGCTACGAGCAGTACTTC. As protein: CASRPLRGSYEQYF.

This clone was recorded only once. V usage is TRBV5-1 and J usage is TRBJ2-2; the D call may be TRBD1 or TRBD2 (6 bases each). The CDR3 totals 15 residues. The V end was cut by 7 bases, the J end by 4 bases, with 17 bases between. The germline CDR1 and CDR2 sequences are SGHRS and YFSETQ. For the CDR3, the DNA is TGCGCCAGCGCCTCCCGGGGGCAAAGCACCGGGGAGCTGTTTTTT. This encodes CASASRGQSTGELFF.

The DNA for the CDR3 is TGTGCCAGCAGTGAAGGCAGGGGAAGCAATCAGCCCCAGCATTTT. Translating gives CASSEGRGSNQPQHF. The chain is built from TRBV2 and TRBJ1-5, with a tentative D call TRBD1 (6 bases). This CDR3 spans 15 amino acids. CDR1 is SNHLY, CDR2 FYNNEI, per germline. Trimming removed 1 base at V and 1 base at J, with 8 bases between.

The rearrangement uses TRBV10-3 and TRBJ2-7; D may be TRBD2 (6 bases). V lost 8 bases and J lost 2, with 19 bases in between. The V gene's germline CDR1 is ENHRY and CDR2 SYGVKD. There are 15 residues in the CDR3. CDR3 sequence: CAISGSAGIAYEQYF. As DNA, the CDR3 is TGTGCCATCTCTGGGAGTGCGGGGATTGCCTACGAGCAGTACTTC.

The chain joins TRBV7-9 to TRBJ2-2; 9 bases agree with TRBD2. The germline V gene has CDR1 SEHNR and CDR2 FQNEAQ (reference sequence). V shed 1 base and J 2 bases; nucleotides not matched to a gene: 8. CDR3 length: 18 residues. CDR3 residues: CASSLVRRLAENTGELFF. CDR3 nucleotides: TGTGCCAGCAGCTTAGTCAGGCGACTAGCGGAAAACACCGGGGAGCTGTTTTTT.

V is TRBV10-1 and J is TRBJ1-1, with D perhaps matching TRBD1 (5 bases). V lost 4 bases and J 2 bases, leaving 8 bases between the germline ends. CDR3 length: 13 amino acids. CDR1 is WNHNN, CDR2 SYGVQD, per germline (reference sequence). CDR3 bases: TGCGCCAGCAGTGTGACAGATAACACTGAAGCTTTCTTT. It is translated as CASSVTDNTEAFF.

V usage is TRBV6-6 and J usage is TRBJ1-5; D not certain. Germline CDR1 reads MNHNY; CDR2 reads SVGAGI (reference sequence). V lost 0 bases and J lost 0, with 9 bases in between. The CDR3 loop spans 16 amino acids. The CDR3 here is CASSYSVASSNQPQHF. CDR3 DNA sequence: TGTGCCAGCAGTTACTCCGTCGCTTCTAGCAATCAGCCCCAGCATTTT.

J is TRBJ2-5 and V is TRBV6-6; TRBD1 matches 8 bases. The J call is uncertain, as TRBJ2-7 better fits the DNA end. There are 12 residues in the CDR3. In germline, CDR1 is MNHNY, CDR2 SVGAGI (reference sequence). CDR3 in amino acids: CASSTTGDEQYF. CDR3 nucleotides: TGTGCCAGCAGTACGACAGGGGACGAGCAGTACTTC.

Only a few counts were recorded for this clone. V is TRBV2 and J is TRBJ2-7; perhaps D is TRBD1 or TRBD2 (7 bases each). The CDR3 has 14 amino acids. Germline V gene lookup returns CDR1 SNHLY and CDR2 FYNNEI. With 5 bases removed from V and 3 bases from J, the gap between germline ends came to 14 bases. In DNA form, the CDR3 reads TGTGCCAGCAGTACAGGGGAGGGCTACTACGAGCAGTACTTC. It yields the protein CASSTGEGYYEQYF. Based on the CDR3 plus reference TRBV2 and TRBJ2-7, the full variable domain is EPEVTQTPSHQVTQMGQEVILRCVPISNHLYFYWYRQILGQKVEFLVSFYNNEISEKSEIFDDQFSVERPDGSNFTLKIRSTKLEDSAMYFCASSTGEGYYEQYFGPGTRLTVT.

The V call is TRBV4-1, the J call TRBJ2-1; no firm D call. Trimming shortened V by 2 bases and J by 5 bases, and 7 bases separated the two germline ends. Germline V gene sequence: CDR1 MGHRA, CDR2 YSYEKL. The CDR3 spans 13 residues. The CDR3 DNA reads TGCGCCAGCAGCCAATACCCGAACAATGAGCAGTTCTTC. It translates to CASSQYPNNEQFF.

The chain couples TRBV28 to TRBJ1-6; the D gene is possibly TRBD1 (6 bases). V lost 5 bases and J lost 6, with 23 bases in between. The length of the CDR3 is 18 residues. The germline V gene encodes CDR1 MDHEN and CDR2 SYDVKM. CDR3 protein: CASSPAGGAEFRNSPLHF. The CDR3 DNA reads as TGTGCCAGCAGTCCCGCGGGGGGCGCGGAGTTTCGTAATTCACCCCTCCACTTT.

The J gene is TRBJ1-2, the V gene TRBV10-3; 8 bases map to TRBD1. The CDR3 consists of 15 residues. J gave up 7 bases and V 0 bases, and 7 bases lay outside the gene matches. Germline-derived CDR1 and CDR2 are ENHRY and SYGVKD. CDR3 sequence: CAISESSLRGLGYTF. The CDR3 coding sequence is TGTGCCATCAGTGAGTCATCCCTCAGGGGGCTTGGCTACACCTTC.

This clone is termed medium-sized (0.01 to 0.1%). The genes are TRBV5-8 and TRBJ2-1, with D unresolved. Germline V gene lookup returns CDR1 SGHTS and CDR2 YDEGEE. This CDR3 is built from 15 residues. V was clipped by 1 base and J by 0 bases, with 8 bases between them. CDR3 nucleotide sequence: TGTGCCAGCAGCTTGTATTTACCCTCCTACAATGAGCAGTTCTTC. Its protein product is CASSLYLPSYNEQFF.